One and the same sample provided the 11 T cell receptor beta chains below, sequenced in a study of vaccination and CD4 T cells after COVID-19. Documented treatment: approximately nine-day PBMC culture with coronavirus spike peptide pools or control peptides (ViraFEST assay). Researchers used the Oncomine TCR Beta short-read assay to sequence DNA from cultured CD4+ T cells. TCRdb called the PCR reads again in MiXCR, with one record for every CDR3 protein. The profile covers roughly 26,000 distinct CDR3 sequences, with about 41% appearing a single time and roughly a tenth taken by the ten largest. The antigens of these receptors remain unknown. Sequencing was performed on CD4+ T cells from blood, cultured in vitro. The receptors shown here come from a human donor who had recovered from COVID-19.

The chain couples TRBV10-1 to TRBJ2-1, with a possible D match to TRBD2 (5 bases). V was trimmed by 8 bases and J by 1 base, leaving 15 bases between them. There are 15 residues in the CDR3. In germline, CDR1 is WNHNN, CDR2 SYGVQD (reference sequence). CDR3 nucleotide sequence: TGCGCCAGCTCTATCCAGCGGAAATCCTACAATGAGCAGTTCTTC. Its protein is CASSIQRKSYNEQFF.

This chain connects TRBV11-3 to TRBJ1-1; the D is unclear. Germline CDR1 reads SGHNT; CDR2 reads YENEEA. CDR3 length: 13 residues. V lost 3 bases and J 3 bases, leaving 8 bases between the germline ends. CDR3 in DNA: TGTGCCAGCAGCTTTACTGTGGACACTGAAGCTTTCTTT. Its translation is CASSFTVDTEAFF.

V is TRBV2 and J is TRBJ1-4; no reliable D call. The CDR3 totals 13 residues. V lost 6 bases and J 8 bases, leaving 13 bases between the germline ends. Germline assignment: CDR1 SNHLY and CDR2 FYNNEI. In DNA, the CDR3 is TGTGCCAGCAGACCTCAAACAAGGGAAAAACTGTTTTTT. Its translation: CASRPQTREKLFF.

This chain links TRBV5-1 with TRBJ1-1, with a weak D call TRBD1 (5 bases). Germline values: CDR1 SGHRS, CDR2 YFSETQ. V dropped 0 bases and J dropped 5 bases, with 11 bases sitting between them. CDR3 length equals 14 residues. DNA of the CDR3: TGCGCCAGCAGCTTGGAAGTTCGGGGGACTGAAGCTTTCTTT. It codes for CASSLEVRGTEAFF.

The J gene is TRBJ1-1, the V gene TRBV20-1, with D maybe TRBD1 (6 bases). The CDR3 totals 14 residues. Trimming cost V 0 bases and J 6 bases, with 14 bases left between them. Germline V CDR1 and CDR2: DFQATT, SNEGSKA (reference sequence). DNA of the CDR3: TGCAGTGCTAGAGATCAGGGGAGGAGGGCTGAAGCTTTCTTT. Encoded protein: CSARDQGRRAEAFF.

In the case of this clonotype: At one end the junction does not follow the germline gene, possibly because of a read error. This rearrangement joins TRBV6-1 to TRBJ1-6, with 8 positions matching TRBD1. Looked up from germline, CDR1 is MNHNS and CDR2 is SASEGT. There are 16 residues in the CDR3. The CDR3 reads CASREQGDSNSSLLHF. DNA for the CDR3: TGTGCCAGCAGAGAACAGGGGGATTCTAACAGTTCACTCCTCCACTTT.

The chain couples TRBV4-2 to TRBJ1-1, with D perhaps matching TRBD1 (5 bases). From germline, CDR1 is LGHNA and CDR2 YNFKEQ. This CDR3 has 15 residues. V gave up 0 bases and J gave up 1 base, with 9 bases separating them. CDR3 bases: TGTGCCAGCAGCCAAGAGTGGCAGGGGAACACTGAAGCTTTCTTT. This sequence encodes CASSQEWQGNTEAFF.

This clonotype was picked up a small number of times. V gene TRBV11-3 combines with J gene TRBJ1-2; 7 nucleotides align to TRBD1. Losses at the gene ends were 3 bases for V and 4 bases for J; bases not matched to a gene: 11. The CDR3 is 16 amino acids. Germline V CDR1 and CDR2: SGHNT, YENEEA. As DNA, the CDR3 is TGTGCCAGCAGCTTCCGTACAGGGGTTGGATTCTATGGCTACACCTTC. Amino acids: CASSFRTGVGFYGYTF.

The rearrangement links TRBV19 to TRBJ2-1; 8 nucleotides match TRBD1. The ends lost 5 bases at V and 3 bases at J; junction bases unmatched: 6. This CDR3 has 15 amino acids. From germline, CDR1 is LNHDA and CDR2 SQIVND (reference sequence). This CDR3 reads CASSLDRGGYNEQFF. The CDR3 DNA sequence: TGTGCCAGTAGTCTCGACAGGGGAGGCTACAATGAGCAGTTCTTC.

The gene calls are TRBV7-9 and TRBJ1-5, with D possibly TRBD1 on 6 matching bases. Germline V gene lookup returns CDR1 SEHNR and CDR2 FQNEAQ (reference sequence). The CDR3 has 14 residues. V was cut by 4 bases and J by 6 bases, with 13 bases left in between. This CDR3 is CASSSGGVSQPQHF. The DNA for the CDR3 is TGTGCCAGCAGCTCGGGGGGCGTAAGTCAGCCCCAGCATTTT.

There are a few counts of this clonotype. The chain couples TRBV19 to TRBJ1-5, with TRBD1 matching over 12 bases. The CDR3 is 17 residues long. In germline, CDR1 is LNHDA, CDR2 SQIVND (reference sequence). Losses at the gene ends were 8 bases for V and 3 bases for J; bases not matched to a gene: 11. In DNA, the CDR3 is TGTGCCAGTTCCGGGACAGGGGGCTCGGTTTCCAATCAGCCCCAGCATTTT. It is translated as CASSGTGGSVSNQPQHF.